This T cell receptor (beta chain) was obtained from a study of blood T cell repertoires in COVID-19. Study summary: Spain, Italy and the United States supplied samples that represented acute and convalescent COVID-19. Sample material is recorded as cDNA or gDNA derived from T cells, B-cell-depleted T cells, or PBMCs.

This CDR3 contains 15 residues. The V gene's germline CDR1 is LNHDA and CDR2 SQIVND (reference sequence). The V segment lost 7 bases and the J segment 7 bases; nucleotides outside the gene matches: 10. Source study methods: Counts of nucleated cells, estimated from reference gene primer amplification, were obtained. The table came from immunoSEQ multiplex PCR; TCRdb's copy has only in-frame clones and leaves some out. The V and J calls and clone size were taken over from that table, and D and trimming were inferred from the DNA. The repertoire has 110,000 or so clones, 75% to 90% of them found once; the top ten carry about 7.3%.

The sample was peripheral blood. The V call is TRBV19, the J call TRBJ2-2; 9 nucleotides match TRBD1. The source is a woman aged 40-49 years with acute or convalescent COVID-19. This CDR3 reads CASKNTGGSDGELFF. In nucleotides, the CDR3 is TGTGCCAGTAAGAATACAGGGGGCTCGGACGGGGAGCTGTTTTTT.